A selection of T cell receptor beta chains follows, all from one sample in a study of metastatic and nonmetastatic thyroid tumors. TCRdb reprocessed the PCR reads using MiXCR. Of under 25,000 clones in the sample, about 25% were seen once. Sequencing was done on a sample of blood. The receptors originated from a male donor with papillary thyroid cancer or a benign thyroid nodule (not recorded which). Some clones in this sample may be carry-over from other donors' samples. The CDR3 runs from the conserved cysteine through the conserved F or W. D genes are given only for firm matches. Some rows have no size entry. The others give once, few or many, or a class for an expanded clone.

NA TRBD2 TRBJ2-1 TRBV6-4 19 TGTGCCAGCAGTGACCGGGACGGATGGACTAGCGGGAGTTGGAATGAGCAGTTCTTC CASSDRDGWTSGSWNEQFF
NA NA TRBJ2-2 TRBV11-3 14 TGTGCCAGCAGCTTTAGGACGGCTGTCGGGGAGCTGTTTTTT CASSFRTAVGELFF
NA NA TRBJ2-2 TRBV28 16 TGTGCCAGCAGTTTATCATACGGGAGTGCCCCCGGGGAGCTGTTTTTT CASSLSYGSAPGELFF
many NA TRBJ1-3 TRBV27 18 TGTGCCAGCAGTCTTCCCTGGGGGGGGGGTTCCTTCGGAAACACCATATATTTT CASSLPWGGGSFGNTIYF
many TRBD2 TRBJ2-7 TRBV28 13 TGTGCCAGCAAGGCGGGAGGTACCGACGAGCAGTACTTC CASKAGGTDEQYF
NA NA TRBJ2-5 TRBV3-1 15 TGTGCCAGCAGCCAAGAAAGTCAAGGACGGGAGACCCAGTACTTC CASSQESQGRETQYF
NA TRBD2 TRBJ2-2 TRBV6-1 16 TGTGCCAGCAGACGCACCGTAGCGGGAGCCACCGGGGAGCTGTTTTTT CASRRTVAGATGELFF
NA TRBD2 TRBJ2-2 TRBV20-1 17 TGCAGTGCTATTAGGGTGTCTAGCGGAGACGAACACCGGGGAGCTGCTTTT CSAIRVSSGDEHRGAAF
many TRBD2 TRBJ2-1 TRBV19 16 TGTGCCAGTAGGCCGTCTAGCGGGCTAACCTACAATGAGCAGTTCTTC CASRPSSGLTYNEQFF
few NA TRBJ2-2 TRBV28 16 TGTGCCAGCAGTCTTCCCACGGACGGACGAACCGGGGAGCTGTTTTTT CASSLPTDGRTGELFF
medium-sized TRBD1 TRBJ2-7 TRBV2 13 TGTGCCAGCAGTGGGGGACAGGGCTTCGAGCAGTACTTC CASSGGQGFEQYF
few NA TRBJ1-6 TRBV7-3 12 TGTGCCAGCATGTGGGGGGAATCACCCCTCCACTTT CASMWGESPLHF
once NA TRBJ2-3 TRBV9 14 TGTGCCAGCAACACTCCAAGTAGCACAGATACGCAGTATTTT CASNTPSSTDTQYF
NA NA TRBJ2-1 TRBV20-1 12 TGCAGCCCCCAGGGGGGCGGGTGGGAGCAGTTCTTC CSPQGGGWEQFF
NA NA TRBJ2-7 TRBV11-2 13 TGTGCCAGCAGCTACCGACGACTAAACGAGCAGTACTTC CASSYRRLNEQYF
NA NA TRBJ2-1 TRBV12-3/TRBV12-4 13 TGTGCCAGCAGTTTATCGGGATACAATGAGCAGTTCTTC CASSLSGYNEQFF
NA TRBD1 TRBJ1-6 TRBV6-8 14 TGTGCCAGCAGTAAGACAGGGATAAATTCACCCCTCCACTTT CASSKTGINSPLHF
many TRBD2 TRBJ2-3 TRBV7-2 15 TGTGCCAGCAGCTACCGGACTAGCGGCACAGATACGCAGTATTTT CASSYRTSGTDTQYF
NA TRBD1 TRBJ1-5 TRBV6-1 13 TGTGCCAGCAGAACGGGACAGAATCAGCCCCAGCATTTT CASRTGQNQPQHF
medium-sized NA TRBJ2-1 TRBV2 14 TGTGCCAGCAGTGAAGCGCTTCAGGGGAATGAGCAGTTCTTC CASSEALQGNEQFF
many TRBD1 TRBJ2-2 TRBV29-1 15 TGCAGCGTTGTTCCCGGGACAGACCTCACCGGGGAGCTGTTTTTT CSVVPGTDLTGELFF
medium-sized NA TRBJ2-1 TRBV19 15 TGTGCCAGTAGTATAGTAGCGGCCGACTACAATGAGCAGTTCTTC CASSIVAADYNEQFF
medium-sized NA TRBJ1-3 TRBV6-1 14 TGTGCCAGCAGCACCGACAGCTCTGGAAACACCATATATTTT CASSTDSSGNTIYF
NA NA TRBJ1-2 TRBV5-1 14 TGCGCCAGCAGCTTTGGGGACGTGAAGGATGGCTACACCTTC CASSFGDVKDGYTF
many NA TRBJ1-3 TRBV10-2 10 TGCGCCACTAGCGCGGACACCATATATTTT CATSADTIYF
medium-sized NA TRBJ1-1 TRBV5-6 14 TGTGCCAGCAGCTTGGATACTGTGAACACTGAAGCTTTCTTT CASSLDTVNTEAFF
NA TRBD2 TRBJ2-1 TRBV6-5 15 TGTGCCAGCAGTTACTTGGCTAGCGGACTAGCGGAGCAGTTCTTC CASSYLASGLAEQFF
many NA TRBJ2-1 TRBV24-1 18 TGTGCCACCAGTGATCCGGGAGGACAGGGACATCCCTACAATGAGCAGTTCTTC CATSDPGGQGHPYNEQFF
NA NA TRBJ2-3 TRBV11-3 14 TGTGCCAGCACAGAAGCGGACCACACAGATACGCAGTATTTT CASTEADHTDTQYF
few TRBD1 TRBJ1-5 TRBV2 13 TGTGCCAGCAGGGGAGACAGGGGTCAGCCCCAGCATTTT CASRGDRGQPQHF
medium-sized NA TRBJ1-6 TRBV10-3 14 TGTGCCATCGGGGCCGGTATCTATAATTCACCCCTCCACTTT CAIGAGIYNSPLHF
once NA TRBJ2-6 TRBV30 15 TGTACCTGGAGTGTAGGTGGGCATGGGGCCAACGTCCTGACTTTC CTWSVGGHGANVLTF
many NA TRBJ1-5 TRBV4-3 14 TGCGCCAGCAGCCAAGATTTGGCAGTTCAGCCCCAGCATTTT CASSQDLAVQPQHF
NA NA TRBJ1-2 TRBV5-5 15 TGTGCCAGCAGCTTGGCCAGGGGAGCTAACTATGGCTACACCTTC CASSLARGANYGYTF
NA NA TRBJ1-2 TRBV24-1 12 TGTGCCATTTCGGATGGAAGCTATGGCTACACCTTC CAISDGSYGYTF